This T cell receptor (beta chain) was found in a study of T cells in Graves' hyperthyroidism and ophthalmopathy. Authors of the study amplified TCR beta CDR3 regions from RNA transcripts. A first-round RT-PCR of the TCR CDR3 used the HTBI primer set. Using its own MiXCR run on the multiplex PCR reads, TCRdb lists one record per CDR3 protein. The data contain approximately 400,000 distinct CDR3 sequences, 15% of them singletons. Whole-study results and caveats: A model built on 13 V-J features separated ophthalmopathy from stable hyperthyroidism.

The CDR3 sequence is 17 residues long. The V and J ends lost 5 bases and 0 bases respectively, with 17 bases between them. Patients having uncontrolled infection, another autoimmune disease, pregnancy or lactation were not included. This clonotype came up many times. Its target is not known. V and J are TRBV12-3 or TRBV12-4 and TRBJ2-4; D not resolved. The sample taken for sequencing was blood. This TCR derives from a woman in her 30s with Graves' hyperthyroidism. The CDR3 reads CASSMLYKGIAKNIQYF. The CDR3 DNA is TGTGCCAGCAGTATGCTGTATAAAGGGATAGCCAAAAACATTCAGTACTTC.